Each of the 5 T cell receptor beta chains below was sequenced from the same sample in a study of blood T cell repertoires in COVID-19. Generated by immunoSEQ multiplex PCR, the TCRdb table keeps only in-frame clones and is missing some. The table includes about 180,000 clones, 83% detected once. Input material: peripheral blood. Receptors were obtained from a human donor in a cohort sampled during active COVID-19.

This clone was counted a single time. The chain uses TRBV20-1 and TRBJ2-1; 7 bases match TRBD2. Germline CDR1 is DFQATT and CDR2 is SNEGSKA (reference sequence). This CDR3 region has 14 residues. The trim removed 3 bases at V and 5 bases at J, leaving 7 bases unmatched. Here the CDR3 reads CSASLRLADNEQFF. CDR3 sequence (DNA): TGCAGTGCTAGTCTCCGGCTAGCGGACAATGAGCAGTTCTTC.

The genes are TRBV3-1 (or the pseudogene TRBV3-2) and TRBJ2-5; TRBD2 matches 11 bases. Germline assignment: CDR1 LGHDT and CDR2 YNNKEL (reference sequence). V dropped 0 bases and J dropped 4; count of bases not matched to a gene: 1. This CDR3 has 15 amino acids. In DNA, the CDR3 is TGTGCCAGCAGCCAAGAACTAGCGGGAGTAGAGACCCAGTACTTC. This translates into CASSQELAGVETQYF.

This clone was seen a handful of times. The gene calls are TRBV7-9 and TRBJ1-5; possible D gene TRBD1, 5 bases. Germline lookup yields CDR1 SEHNR and CDR2 FQNEAQ (reference sequence). V was cut by 1 base and J by 7 bases, with 11 bases left in between. The CDR3 extends over 14 amino acids. The DNA for the CDR3 is TGTGCCAGCAGCTTAGTGGGGGAGGGGCAGCCCCAGCATTTT. Translated: CASSLVGEGQPQHF. Full variable domain (missing parts from reference TRBV7-9 and TRBJ1-5): DTGVSQNPRHKITKRGQNVTFRCDPISEHNRLYWYRQTLGQGPEFLTYFQNEAQLEKSRLLSDRFSAERPKGSFSTLEIQRTEQGDSAMYLCASSLVGEGQPQHFGDGTRLSIL.

The chain is built from TRBV5-1 and TRBJ2-7, with D hard to call. Germline V lookup: CDR1 SGHRS, CDR2 YFSETQ. With 2 bases removed from V and 2 bases from J, the gap between germline ends came to 8 bases. This CDR3 comprises 13 residues. The CDR3 sequence: CASSFNGPYEQYF. The DNA for the CDR3 is TGCGCCAGCAGCTTTAATGGGCCCTACGAGCAGTACTTC.

The chain is built from TRBV6-5 and TRBJ1-3, with D possibly matching TRBD1 (5 bases). Per germline, CDR1 MNHEY and CDR2 SVGAGI. There are 14 residues in the CDR3. With 6 bases removed from V and 6 bases from J, the gap between germline ends came to 15 bases. Here the CDR3 DNA reads TGTGCCAGCAGGCGGGGGTTAATTGCAAACACCATATATTTT. Protein product: CASRRGLIANTIYF.